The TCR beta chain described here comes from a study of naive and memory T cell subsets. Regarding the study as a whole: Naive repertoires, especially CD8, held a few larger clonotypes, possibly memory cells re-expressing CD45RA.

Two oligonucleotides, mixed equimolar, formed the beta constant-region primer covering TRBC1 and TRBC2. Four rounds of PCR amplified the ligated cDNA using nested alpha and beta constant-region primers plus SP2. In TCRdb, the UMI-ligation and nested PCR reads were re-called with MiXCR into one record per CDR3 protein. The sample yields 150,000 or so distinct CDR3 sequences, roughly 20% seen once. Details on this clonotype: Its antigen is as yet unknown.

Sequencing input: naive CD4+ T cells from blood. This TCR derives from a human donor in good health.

The CDR3 coding sequence is TGTGCCAGCAGCGAATTAACGGGCAGCTCCTACAATGAGCAGTTCTTC. Translated, it gives CASSELTGSSYNEQFF. The rearrangement joins TRBV9 to TRBJ2-1; no definite D call. V gave up 3 bases and J gave up 0 bases, with 13 bases separating them. Germline CDR1 reads SGDLS; CDR2 reads YYNGEE. This CDR3 has 16 amino acids.